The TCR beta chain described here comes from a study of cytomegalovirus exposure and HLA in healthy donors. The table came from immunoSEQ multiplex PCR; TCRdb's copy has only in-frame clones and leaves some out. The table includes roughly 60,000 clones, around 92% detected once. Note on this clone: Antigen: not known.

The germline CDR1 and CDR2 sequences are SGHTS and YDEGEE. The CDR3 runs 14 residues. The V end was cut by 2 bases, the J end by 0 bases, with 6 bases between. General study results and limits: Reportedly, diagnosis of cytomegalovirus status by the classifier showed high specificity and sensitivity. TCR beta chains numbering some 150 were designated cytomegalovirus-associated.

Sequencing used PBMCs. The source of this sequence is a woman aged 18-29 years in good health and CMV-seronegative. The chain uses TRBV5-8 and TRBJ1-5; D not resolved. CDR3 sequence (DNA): TGTGCCAGCAGCTTATGGGCTAGCAATCAGCCCCAGCATTTT. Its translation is CASSLWASNQPQHF.